Listed here is a single TCR beta chain. It has no known antigen specificity. No quality values exist for individual bases; no much larger clone is one base distant. Libraries were constructed by the immunoSEQ multiplex PCR assay. In the original analysis: To diagnose cytomegalovirus status from the catalog of TCR beta chain sequences, a statistical classification framework was built. TCRdb took this table from immuneACCESS and kept in-frame rearrangements with V and J called. Such tables lack part of the clones; where checked against another copy, unresolved V genes explain under half of the gap, and the rest is unexplained. V, J and clone size derive from that table, while D and trimming were established from the DNA sequence. For this sample there are roughly 200,000 clones; about three quarters appear just once. The top ten clones comprise 0.95% to 1.5% of the sample. The entry originates in a study of cytomegalovirus exposure and HLA in healthy donors (dated by TCRdb to 2016 to 2017). With respect to the entire study: According to a later analysis, one platform produced both the 100 to 150 validation repertoires and the roughly 650 repertoires of the first cohort. The study was designed to test whether signatures of past pathogen exposure could be identified by cataloging public T cell receptors. In addition to the first cohort of 666 subjects, a separate validation cohort of approximately 120 different subjects was used. High-throughput TCR immunosequencing, statistical association of individual TCRs with disease status, and machine learning were combined to predict cytomegalovirus infection status. The paper as a whole reports these results and caveats: In both the original and validation cohorts, the classifier was reported to diagnose cytomegalovirus status with high specificity and sensitivity. In a later analysis, TCRs clustered in the first cohort were found to also tend to co-occur in the 130 or so validation repertoires, with 94% of cluster scores above 0. Most TCR sequences were seen in very few donors, while some public TCRs were found in many individuals. The authors suggested that the approach could potentially be generalized to other disease states and immunological phenotypes. A later analysis had no HLA typing for the validation cohort, so co-occurrence there was scored across all 130 or so repertoires. A total of roughly 160 TCR beta chains were listed by the study as associated with cytomegalovirus. Three of the identified cytomegalovirus-associated TCR beta chains were confirmed in vitro to be specific for cytomegalovirus antigens.

The CDR3 runs 15 amino acids, cysteine and phenylalanine included. Of the read, only the CDR3 DNA is kept; its 45 bases are in frame from base 1. The germline V gene specifies MDHEN as CDR1 and SYDVKM as CDR2. V is cut by 6 bases and J by 1 base, and the space between the germline ends is 13 bases. The donors were included in the validation cohort of around 120 subjects, a group kept apart from the roughly 700-subject first cohort. Sample: PBMCs. This receptor was identified in a woman aged 25 to 39 in good health and CMV-seronegative. Here the chain combines TRBV28 and TRBJ2-1; TRBD1 is possibly the D segment (5 matching bases). The CDR3 loop reads CASRTGHRSYNEQFF. The DNA sequence is given as TGTGCCAGCAGGACCGGACATAGATCCTACAATGAGCAGTTCTTC.